The 13 T cell receptor beta chains reported below all come from one sample, sequenced in a study of long-term antiretroviral therapy in people with HIV. A v3.0 immunoSEQ assay was performed at survey level. The repertoire was sequenced with immunoSEQ multiplex PCR; TCRdb's copy has only in-frame clones and lacks some. The sample contains 35,000 or so clones, about 85% of which appear only once. The sequencing used unsorted PBMCs, collected just over 2.7 years before starting antiretroviral therapy. These receptors all come from a woman aged 30 to 39 with HIV.

This clone was counted once. The CDR3, as DNA: TGTGCCAGCAGTCCCCGGGACAACCTCAATCAGCCCCAGCATTTT. Its translation is CASSPRDNLNQPQHF. This chain uses TRBV6-5 with TRBJ1-5, with D possibly matching TRBD1 (6 bases). The germline V and J ends were trimmed by 5 bases and 3 bases, with 14 bases remaining between them. This CDR3 is 15 amino acids long. Germline V gene sequence: CDR1 MNHEY, CDR2 SVGAGI.

This rearrangement joins TRBV28 to TRBJ1-2; weak D call: TRBD1 (5 bases). The CDR3 contains 16 residues. The germline CDR1 and CDR2 sequences are MDHEN and SYDVKM. CDR3 nucleotide sequence: TGTGTCACAGACGGACCAGGGTCCAACAATAACTATGGCTACACCTTC. Encoded protein: CVTDGPGSNNNYGYTF.

This chain joins TRBV7-7 and TRBJ2-5, with 9 bases identical to TRBD2. J lost 4 bases, V lost 1 base, and 7 bases had no gene match. The CDR3 covers 16 residues. Per germline, CDR1 SSHAT and CDR2 FNYEAQ (reference sequence). The CDR3 DNA sequence: TGTGCCAGCAGCTTAGGGCGCGGGGGGGCCGGAGAGACCCAGTACTTC. Translated: CASSLGRGGAGETQYF.

This rearrangement joins TRBV6-1 to TRBJ1-6; D unclear. CDR3 length: 15 residues. The germline CDR1 and CDR2 sequences are MNHNS and SASEGT. The V gene lost 2 bases and the J gene lost 7 bases, with 12 bases spanning the gap. The CDR3 region is CASSESDAVNSPLHF. The CDR3 DNA reads TGTGCCAGCAGTGAATCGGATGCAGTGAATTCACCCCTCCACTTT.

This clone was counted a few times. The chain is built from TRBV5-1 and TRBJ2-1; D is unclear. V was clipped by 2 bases and J by 2 bases, with 11 bases between them. This CDR3 region has 15 residues. From germline, CDR1 is SGHRS and CDR2 YFSETQ. The CDR3 coding sequence is TGCGCCAGCAGCTTAACGGACGGAACCTACAATGAGCAGTTCTTC. Translating it yields CASSLTDGTYNEQFF. Drawing the rest from reference TRBV5-1 and TRBJ2-1, the complete variable domain is KAGVTQTPRYLIKTRGQQVTLSCSPISGHRSVSWYQQTPGQGLQFLFEYFSETQRNKGNFPGRFSGRQFSNSRSEMNVSTLELGDSALYLCASSLTDGTYNEQFFGPGTRLTVL.

V usage is TRBV9 and J usage is TRBJ2-3; 10 nucleotides match TRBD2. The CDR3 consists of 17 residues. The J segment lost 5 bases and the V segment lost 4 bases, leaving 13 bases of the junction unmatched. Germline V CDR1 and CDR2: SGDLS, YYNGEE. The DNA of the CDR3 is TGTGCCAGCAGCCCCCAAGCGGGGGGGCCTGCGATAGATACGCAGTATTTT. The encoded protein is CASSPQAGGPAIDTQYF. Using reference TRBV9 and TRBJ2-3 for the parts outside the CDR3, the full variable domain is DSGVTQTPKHLITATGQRVTLRCSPRSGDLSVYWYQQSLDQGLQFLIQYYNGEERAKGNILERFSAQQFPDLHSELNLSSLELGDSALYFCASSPQAGGPAIDTQYFGPGTRLTVL.

This chain joins TRBV30 and TRBJ1-4; 7 nucleotides align to TRBD1. The germline gives CDR1 GTSNPN, CDR2 SVGIG (reference sequence). V gave up 2 bases and J gave up 4 bases; unmatched junction bases: 7. This CDR3 is built from 15 residues. In DNA, the CDR3 is TGTGCCTGGAGTACACCCGGGACAGATAATGAAAAACTGTTTTTT. It translates to CAWSTPGTDNEKLFF.

The chain couples TRBV2 to TRBJ2-7; D not resolved. Between the trimmed V and J ends, which lost 9 bases and 0 bases, there was a span of 12 bases. This CDR3 has 13 amino acids. Germline lookup yields CDR1 SNHLY and CDR2 FYNNEI. The CDR3 protein is CASKPLYSYEQYV. The CDR3 nucleotides read TGTGCCAGTAAACCCCTCTACTCCTACGAGCAGTACGTC.

CDR3 DNA sequence: TGTGCCAGCAGTTCCCTGCGCAATCAGCCCCAGCATTTT. This codes for CASSSLRNQPQHF. The rearrangement joins TRBV6-5 to TRBJ1-5, with no clear D. CDR1 is MNHEY, CDR2 SVGAGI, per germline. Trimming left V 4 bases short and J 2 bases short, with 6 bases between. The CDR3 has 13 residues.

This clone was found once. V and J are TRBV11-3 and TRBJ2-2; D call uncertain. CDR3 length equals 12 residues. Germline CDR1 and CDR2: SGHNT and YENEEA. The V and J ends lost 2 bases and 5 bases respectively, with 3 bases between them. The CDR3 sequence: CASSLSTGELFF. As DNA, the CDR3 is TGTGCCAGCAGCTTATCTACCGGGGAGCTGTTTTTT.

V and J are TRBV5-1 and TRBJ2-1, with TRBD2 as a possible D gene (6 bases). The CDR3 runs 15 residues. In germline, CDR1 is SGHRS, CDR2 YFSETQ. Trimming took off 5 bases at V and 2 bases at J, with 14 bases between the two ends. CDR3 nucleotide sequence: TGCGCCAGCAGAGGAGGGGATGGAACCTACAATGAGCAGTTCTTC. Amino acid sequence: CASRGGDGTYNEQFF.

This chain joins TRBV2 and TRBJ1-3; D gene uncertain. The CDR3 runs 16 residues. The germline V and J ends were trimmed by 4 bases and 4 bases, with 17 bases remaining between them. Germline CDR1 reads SNHLY; CDR2 reads FYNNEI. CDR3 DNA: TGTGCCAGCAGTGGGCGGCAGCCGGACGAAGGAAACACCATATATTTT. Its translation is CASSGRQPDEGNTIYF.

This chain uses TRBV6-1 with TRBJ2-6; 9 bases fit TRBD1. This CDR3 is 15 amino acids long. Germline V gives CDR1 MNHNS, CDR2 SASEGT. V shed 11 bases, J shed 0 bases, and the junction held 5 bases outside the gene matches. The CDR3 DNA is TGTGCCGGGGGACAGGGATACTCTGGGGCCAACGTCCTGACTTTC. Amino acids: CAGGQGYSGANVLTF.